Below, 30 T cell receptor beta chains from the same sample are listed, as sequenced in a study of blood T cell repertoires in COVID-19. The table came from immunoSEQ multiplex PCR; TCRdb's copy has only in-frame clones and leaves some out. Among around 150,000 clones, around 93% were seen once, and the ten largest hold 4.6%. What was sequenced was peripheral blood. These receptors came from a woman in her forties or fifties with acute or convalescent COVID-19.

The rearrangement links TRBV19 to TRBJ2-7; TRBD1 matches at 8 bases. With V trimmed by 1 base and J by 7 bases, 9 bases remained unmatched. Germline V lookup: CDR1 LNHDA, CDR2 SQIVND (reference sequence). This CDR3 spans 15 amino acids. The CDR3 region has the DNA TGTGCCAGTAGTATAGGGACAGGGACCAGTAGTGAGCAGTACTTC. Encoded protein: CASSIGTGTSSEQYF.

The rearrangement links TRBV28 to TRBJ1-1, with TRBD1 identical over 8 bases. CDR1 MDHEN and CDR2 SYDVKM come from the germline V gene. CDR3 length equals 15 residues. The ends lost 7 bases at V and 4 bases at J; junction bases unmatched: 11. The CDR3 here is CASMFSRGLTTEAFF. CDR3 DNA: TGTGCCAGCATGTTCAGCAGGGGGCTGACCACTGAAGCTTTCTTT.

The genes are TRBV27 and TRBJ1-3; TRBD1 is a possible D gene (6 bases). Trimming removed 6 bases at V and 2 bases at J, with 11 bases between. This CDR3 is 14 amino acids long. In germline, CDR1 is MNHEY, CDR2 SMNVEV (reference sequence). In DNA form, the CDR3 reads TGTGCCAGCAGATCAACAGGGACTGGAAACACCATATATTTT. This translates into CASRSTGTGNTIYF.

The J gene is TRBJ2-6, the V gene TRBV18; D uncertain. Germline CDR1 is KGHSH and CDR2 is LQKENI. V lost 6 bases and J 0 bases, leaving 9 bases between the germline ends. CDR3 size: 15 residues. CDR3 nucleotide sequence: TGTGCCAGCTCCCCATTAGACTCTGGGGCCAACGTCCTGACTTTC. Protein product: CASSPLDSGANVLTF.

The J gene is TRBJ2-1, the V gene TRBV11-3, with TRBD2 identical over 7 bases. Germline CDR1 SGHNT, CDR2 YENEEA. V lost 3 bases, J lost 4 bases, and 6 bases stayed unmatched. CDR3 length: 15 amino acids. The CDR3 DNA sequence: TGTGCCAGCAGCTTCGCGGGGGTGGCTTACAATGAGCAGTTCTTC. It yields the protein CASSFAGVAYNEQFF.

The rearrangement uses TRBV7-8 and TRBJ2-2; D remains ambiguous. Trimming took 1 base from V and 4 from J, leaving 10 bases between them. The CDR3 extends over 15 amino acids. Germline V gene sequence: CDR1 SGHVS, CDR2 FQNEAQ. CDR3 bases: TGTGCCAGCAGCTTAGTCTTCTATGGCACCGGGGAGCTGTTTTTT. This encodes CASSLVFYGTGELFF.

This clone has only a few counts. The rearrangement links TRBV3-1 (or the pseudogene TRBV3-2) to TRBJ1-1; D is possibly TRBD1 (5 bases). Trimming took 3 bases from V and 7 from J, leaving 15 bases between them. The CDR3 has 14 amino acids. CDR1 LGHDT and CDR2 YNNKEL come from the germline V gene (reference sequence). CDR3 DNA sequence: TGTGCCAGCAGCCACCCCGGGGGGAATGTTGAAGCTTTCTTT. It translates to CASSHPGGNVEAFF.

This rearrangement joins TRBV9 to TRBJ1-6; TRBD1 aligns across 10 bases. V dropped 0 bases and J dropped 10; count of bases not matched to a gene: 7. CDR1 SGDLS and CDR2 YYNGEE come from the germline V gene. This CDR3 has 16 residues. The DNA for the CDR3 is TGTGCCAGCAGCGTAGGAGACAGGGGGCGAGCGTCACCCCTCCACTTT. Amino acids: CASSVGDRGRASPLHF.

The CDR3 sequence: CASTGTPHHISGNTIYF. DNA for the CDR3: TGTGCCAGCACCGGGACACCTCATCATATCTCTGGAAACACCATATATTTT. The chain has TRBV2 and TRBJ1-3; the D gene is possibly TRBD1 (6 bases). Trimming cost V 7 bases and J 0 bases, with 19 bases left between them. The CDR3 is 17 amino acids. In germline, CDR1 is SNHLY, CDR2 FYNNEI.

This clone was observed once. The chain joins TRBV28 to TRBJ2-2; 14 nucleotides match TRBD2. Germline V gene lookup returns CDR1 MDHEN and CDR2 SYDVKM. V dropped 3 bases and J dropped 6; count of bases not matched to a gene: 3. The CDR3 spans 16 residues. CDR3 in DNA: TGTGCCAGCAGTTTCGAGACTAGCGGGAGGGCCGGGGAGCTGTTTTTT. It translates to CASSFETSGRAGELFF.

V and J are TRBV7-9 and TRBJ2-7, with 8 positions matching TRBD1. V shed 5 bases and J 4 bases; nucleotides not matched to a gene: 10. This CDR3 contains 15 residues. Germline CDR1 reads SEHNR; CDR2 reads FQNEAQ (reference sequence). The CDR3 here is CASSPTRGQVYEQYF. The CDR3 DNA reads as TGTGCCAGCAGCCCGACGAGGGGACAGGTATACGAGCAGTACTTC.

The chain couples TRBV28 to TRBJ2-1, with a weak D call TRBD2 (5 bases). Trimming stripped 5 bases from V and 4 bases from J, with 9 bases between. The CDR3 spans 13 residues. Germline loops: CDR1 MDHEN, CDR2 SYDVKM. The CDR3 loop reads CASSIGKYNEQFF. The CDR3 DNA is TGTGCCAGCAGTATCGGGAAATACAATGAGCAGTTCTTC.

This sequence joins TRBV11-1 and TRBJ1-6; unclear D gene. Trimming pared 4 bases from V and 7 bases from J, leaving 8 bases between. CDR1 is SGHAT and CDR2 is FQDESV in the germline V gene (reference sequence). The CDR3 extends over 13 amino acids. CDR3 nucleotides: TGTGCCAGCAGCTGGCAGGAAAATTCACCCCTCCACTTT. Amino acids: CASSWQENSPLHF.

The rearrangement joins TRBV2 to TRBJ2-7, with 8 bases that match TRBD2. Germline V CDR1 and CDR2: SNHLY, FYNNEI. There are 14 residues in the CDR3. V gave up 6 bases and J gave up 3 bases; unmatched junction bases: 7. Here the CDR3 reads CASRPGLGHYEQYF. As DNA, the CDR3 is TGTGCCAGCAGACCGGGACTAGGTCACTACGAGCAGTACTTC.

This chain uses TRBV28 with TRBJ2-7, with 7 bases fitting TRBD2. CDR1 and CDR2 from the germline V gene are MDHEN and SYDVKM. The CDR3 sequence is 14 residues long. Trimming cost V 6 bases and J 7 bases; bases outside gene matches: 12. This CDR3 is CASRPTSTVREQYF. The DNA of the CDR3 is TGTGCCAGCAGACCGACTAGCACAGTTAGGGAGCAGTACTTC.

CDR3 DNA sequence: TGCGCCAGCAGCGCCCAACCCACAGTGGGTAGCACAGATACGCAGTATTTT. Translation gives CASSAQPTVGSTDTQYF. The chain links TRBV5-1 to TRBJ2-3; D unclear. Germline V gene lookup returns CDR1 SGHRS and CDR2 YFSETQ. V was clipped by 4 bases and J by 0 bases, with 18 bases between them. This CDR3 has 17 residues.

The rearrangement joins TRBV12-3 or TRBV12-4 to TRBJ2-7; 10 nucleotides line up with TRBD2. The CDR3 is 13 amino acids. After removal of 6 bases from V and 7 bases from J, the junction contained 6 bases not matched to a gene. The chain's CDR3 is CASSFSGGNEQYF. DNA for the CDR3: TGTGCCAGCAGCTTTAGCGGGGGGAATGAGCAGTACTTC.

The gene calls are TRBV5-4 and TRBJ1-1, with TRBD1 matching over 8 bases. Germline-derived CDR1 and CDR2 are SGHNT and YYREEE (reference sequence). The CDR3 sequence is 15 residues long. V lost 0 bases, J lost 6 bases, and 7 bases stayed unmatched. The CDR3 region is CASSLGWQGASEAFF. Written as DNA, the CDR3 is TGTGCCAGCAGCTTGGGGTGGCAGGGGGCCTCTGAAGCTTTCTTT.

The chain links TRBV30 to TRBJ2-1; TRBD2 is a possible D gene (6 bases). This CDR3 has 18 amino acids. V lost 3 bases, J lost 3 bases, and 24 bases lay in between. Per germline, CDR1 GTSNPN and CDR2 SVGIG (reference sequence). This CDR3 reads CAWSDGFPSAGNYNEQFF. The CDR3 DNA reads as TGTGCCTGGAGCGACGGTTTCCCTAGCGCAGGAAACTACAATGAGCAGTTCTTC.

This chain uses TRBV28 with TRBJ1-6; TRBD1 might be the D (6 bases). V was pared by 3 bases and J by 4 bases, with 7 bases between. There are 14 residues in the CDR3. Germline V gene sequence: CDR1 MDHEN, CDR2 SYDVKM. CDR3 DNA sequence: TGTGCCAGCAGTTTTGGACAGTATAATTCACCCCTCCACTTT. Amino acids: CASSFGQYNSPLHF. The variable domain in full, completed from reference TRBV28 and TRBJ1-6, reads DVKVTQSSRYLVKRTGEKVFLECVQDMDHENMFWYRQDPGLGLRLIYFSYDVKMKEKGDIPEGYSVSREKKERFSLILESASTNQTSMYLCASSFGQYNSPLHFGNGTRLTVT.

The rearrangement uses TRBV6-6 and TRBJ2-3; weak D call: TRBD1 (5 bases). The germline V gene encodes CDR1 MNHNY and CDR2 SVGAGI (reference sequence). V shed 5 bases and J shed 1 base, with 16 bases lying between them. This CDR3 is 16 amino acids long. CDR3 nucleotide sequence: TGTGCCAGCAGTCCGGCAGGGTTAAGGGGCACAGATACGCAGTATTTT. Protein: CASSPAGLRGTDTQYF.

This sequence joins TRBV9 and TRBJ1-1; a possible D gene is TRBD1 (6 bases). Germline CDR1 SGDLS, CDR2 YYNGEE. This CDR3 is built from 14 residues. Trimming left V 4 bases short and J 1 base short, with 11 bases between. CDR3 protein: CASSLEGENTEAFF. CDR3 DNA: TGTGCCAGCAGCCTAGAGGGGGAGAACACTGAAGCTTTCTTT.

The V and J genes are TRBV28 and TRBJ2-1; a possible D gene is TRBD1 (5 bases). The CDR3 loop spans 11 amino acids. V was shortened by 6 bases and J by 7 bases, with 7 bases between the two germline ends. Germline V CDR1 and CDR2: MDHEN, SYDVKM. CDR3 protein: CASRTENEQFF. CDR3 nucleotides: TGTGCCAGCAGGACAGAAAATGAGCAGTTCTTC. The full variable domain, completed using reference TRBV28 and TRBJ2-1, is DVKVTQSSRYLVKRTGEKVFLECVQDMDHENMFWYRQDPGLGLRLIYFSYDVKMKEKGDIPEGYSVSREKKERFSLILESASTNQTSMYLCASRTENEQFFGPGTRLTVL.

The chain recombines TRBV7-8 with TRBJ1-5; D is ambiguous. Trimming pared 1 base from V and 5 bases from J, leaving 12 bases between. This CDR3 comprises 15 residues. Germline loops: CDR1 SGHVS, CDR2 FQNEAQ. This chain's CDR3 is CASSLVPGSHQPQHF. The CDR3 nucleotides are TGTGCCAGCAGCTTAGTGCCGGGGAGTCATCAGCCCCAGCATTTT.

The chain uses TRBV2 and TRBJ2-7; 8 positions agree with TRBD1. The CDR3 length is 12 residues. V shed 7 bases and J 7 bases; nucleotides not matched to a gene: 6. The germline gives CDR1 SNHLY, CDR2 FYNNEI. CDR3 region: CASTQGAGEQYF. CDR3 bases: TGTGCCAGCACCCAGGGGGCGGGTGAGCAGTACTTC.

The chain combines TRBV24-1 with TRBJ1-5; maybe TRBD1 (6 bases). This CDR3 is 15 amino acids long. V was trimmed by 6 bases and J by 2 bases, leaving 13 bases between them. Germline CDR1 KGHDR, CDR2 SFDVKD. The CDR3: CATSTTGRGNQPQHF. The CDR3 DNA is TGTGCCACCAGTACTACAGGGAGAGGCAATCAGCCCCAGCATTTT.

The sample holds one count of this clone. The chain has TRBV6-5 and TRBJ1-2; TRBD1 aligns across 10 bases. The length of the CDR3 is 13 residues. The trim removed 7 bases at V and 7 bases at J, leaving 6 bases unmatched. Per the germline V gene, CDR1 is MNHEY and CDR2 is SVGAGI. The CDR3 DNA is TGTGCCAGCATTCAGACAGGGGGCCGTGGCTACACCTTC. This sequence encodes CASIQTGGRGYTF.

The V and J genes are TRBV27 and TRBJ2-7; D is perhaps TRBD2 (7 bases). The CDR3 is made up of 15 amino acids. Germline loops: CDR1 MNHEY, CDR2 SMNVEV (reference sequence). The V end was cut by 5 bases, the J end by 3 bases, with 17 bases between. The CDR3 loop is CASSLGGQSIYEQYF. CDR3 nucleotide sequence: TGTGCCAGCAGTCTCGGGGGGCAAAGCATCTACGAGCAGTACTTC.

The table lists this clone with a count of one. V usage is TRBV13 and J usage is TRBJ2-1; no firm D call. This CDR3 spans 13 amino acids. The germline CDR1 and CDR2 sequences are PRHDT and FYEKMQ (reference sequence). V was shortened by 0 bases and J by 10 bases, with 10 bases between the two germline ends. DNA of the CDR3: TGTGCCAGCAGCTTAGGCCTCACGGTAGAGCAGTTCTTC. Its translation: CASSLGLTVEQFF.

The V gene is TRBV15, the J gene TRBJ1-1; 7 positions match TRBD1. Germline values: CDR1 LNHNV, CDR2 YYDKDF (reference sequence). V trimming: 5 bases; J trimming: 5 bases; junction bases outside the gene matches: 8. This CDR3 comprises 14 residues. The CDR3 DNA reads TGTGCCACCAGCCCCAGGGGGTCTGGGACTGAAGCTTTCTTT. Translated, it gives CATSPRGSGTEAFF.